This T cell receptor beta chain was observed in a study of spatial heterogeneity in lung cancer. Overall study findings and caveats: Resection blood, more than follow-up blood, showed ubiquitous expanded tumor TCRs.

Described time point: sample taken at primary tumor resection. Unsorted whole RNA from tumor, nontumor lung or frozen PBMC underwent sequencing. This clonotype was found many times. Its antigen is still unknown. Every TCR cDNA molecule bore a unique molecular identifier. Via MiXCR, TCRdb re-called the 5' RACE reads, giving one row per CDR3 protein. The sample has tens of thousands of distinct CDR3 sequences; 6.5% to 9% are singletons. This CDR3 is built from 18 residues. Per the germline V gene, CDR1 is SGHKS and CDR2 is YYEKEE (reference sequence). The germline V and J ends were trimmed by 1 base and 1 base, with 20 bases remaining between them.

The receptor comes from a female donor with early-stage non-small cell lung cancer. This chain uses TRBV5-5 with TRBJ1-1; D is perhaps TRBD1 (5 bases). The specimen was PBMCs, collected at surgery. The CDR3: CASSLWPRGDFRNTEAFF. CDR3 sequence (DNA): TGTGCCAGCAGCTTGTGGCCCAGAGGGGATTTTAGGAACACTGAAGCTTTCTTT.